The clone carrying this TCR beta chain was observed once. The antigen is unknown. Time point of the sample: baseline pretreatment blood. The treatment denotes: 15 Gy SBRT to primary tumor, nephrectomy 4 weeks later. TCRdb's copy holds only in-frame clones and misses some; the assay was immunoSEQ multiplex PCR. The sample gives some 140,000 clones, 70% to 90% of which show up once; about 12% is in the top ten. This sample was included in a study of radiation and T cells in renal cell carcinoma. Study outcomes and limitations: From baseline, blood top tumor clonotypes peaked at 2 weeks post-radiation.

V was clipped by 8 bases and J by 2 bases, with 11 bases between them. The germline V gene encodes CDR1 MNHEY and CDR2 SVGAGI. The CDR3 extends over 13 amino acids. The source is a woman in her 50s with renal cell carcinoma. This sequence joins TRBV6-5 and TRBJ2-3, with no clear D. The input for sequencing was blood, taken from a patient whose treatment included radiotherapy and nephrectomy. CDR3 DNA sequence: TGTGCCAGCCGAACGGGTGCCACAGATACGCAGTATTTT. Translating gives CASRTGATDTQYF.